This T cell receptor (beta chain) was identified during a study of regulatory T cells in long-lasting Graves disease. Study at large: It was over 5 years of antithyroid drugs, with positive TSH receptor antibodies, that meant persistent Graves' disease.

To note about this clonotype: Its antigen is unidentified. Given a much more abundant clone one base away, this may be a read error.

The germline V gene encodes CDR1 SGHKS and CDR2 YYEKEE (reference sequence). This CDR3 is 14 amino acids long. CDR3-region Arm-PCR and iRepertoire HTBI primers produced the TCR beta libraries. TCRdb used MiXCR to reprocess the multiplex PCR reads, holding one entry per CDR3 protein. The repertoire holds 430,000 or so distinct CDR3 sequences, 21% seen once, with about 13% in the top ten. Broader study findings: With persistent disease, TRBV28, TRBJ1-2 and TRBJ2-5 were the favored segments. Study of thyroid tissue was not done, with only peripheral blood studied.

Stated time point: persistent/refractory GD, antithyroid drugs over 5 years with positive TRAb. Researchers made the TCR library from RNA that was extracted from PBMCs. It was American Thyroid Association guidelines that determined Graves' disease diagnosis. V gene TRBV5-5 combines with J gene TRBJ1-2; 10 bases are a match to TRBD1. The TCR sequence derives from a female donor with Graves disease. Specimen: peripheral blood mononuclear cells (PBMCs), collected when the disease was refractory, from a patient treated with antithyroid drugs. DNA of the CDR3: TGTGCCGGCAGCTCGACAGGGGGCAAGTATGGCTACACCTTC. The encoded protein is CAGSSTGGKYGYTF. Full variable domain (remainder filled in from reference TRBV5-5 and TRBJ1-2): DAGVTQSPTHLIKTRGQQVTLRCSPISGHKSVSWYQQVLGQGPQFIFQYYEKEERGRGNFPDRFSARQFPNYSSELNVNALLLGDSALYLCAGSSTGGKYGYTFGSGTRLTVV.